This T cell receptor beta chain is drawn from a study of OX40 agonist ivuxolimab in advanced cancers. Clones were read by immunoSEQ multiplex PCR, and TCRdb kept only the in-frame ones, dropping some. The sample carries roughly 70,000 clones, 65% to 90% recorded once. The V and J ends lost 5 bases and 7 bases, in that order; junction bases with no gene match: 17. This CDR3 has 16 residues. Germline CDR1 reads SQVTM; CDR2 reads ANQGSEA. This receptor was obtained from an adult with an advanced solid tumor such as melanoma, head and neck, liver or kidney cancer. The sample consisted of CD4+ or CD8+ T cells sorted from blood, taken in a trial of the OX40 agonist ivuxolimab. J is TRBJ1-2 and V is TRBV29-1, with TRBD1 matching over 9 bases. CDR3 region: CSVSGTGSGRLGGYTF. The CDR3 coding sequence is TGCAGCGTTTCCGGGACAGGGTCCGGTCGTCTCGGTGGCTACACCTTC.